This passage covers 26 T cell receptor beta chains from one sample sequenced in a study of a mutant IDH1 vaccine in newly diagnosed glioma. As to time point: baseline, week 1 (first vaccination visit). As for treatment: pre-vaccination baseline after standard-of-care therapy. Sequenced by immunoSEQ multiplex PCR; TCRdb stores in-frame clones only, minus some. The sample holds more than 20,000 clones, approximately 85% seen once. The material sequenced was PBMCs, taken from a glioma patient treated with radiotherapy, temozolomide or both. Source of these receptors: a man in his forties or fifties with glioma.

The CDR3 DNA is TGTGCCAGCAAATCGGTTACAACTAATGAAAAACTGTTTTTT. Its protein product is CASKSVTTNEKLFF. The gene calls are TRBV6-1 and TRBJ1-4; D is uncertain. CDR3 length equals 14 residues. Trimming removed 7 bases at V and 0 bases at J, with 9 bases between. Germline values: CDR1 MNHNS, CDR2 SASEGT.

The chain joins TRBV5-6 to TRBJ1-4; a possible D gene is TRBD1 (6 bases). The CDR3 is 15 residues long. Germline V gene sequence: CDR1 SGHDT, CDR2 YYEEEE. V lost 3 bases to trimming and J lost 8 bases, with 17 bases between them. The CDR3 DNA reads as TGTGCCAGCAGCTCTCAGGGGTTAGCAGGGGAAAAACTGTTTTTT. Its translation: CASSSQGLAGEKLFF. The full variable domain, completed using reference TRBV5-6 and TRBJ1-4, is DAGVTQSPTHLIKTRGQQVTLRCSPKSGHDTVSWYQQALGQGPQFIFQYYEEEERQRGNFPDRFSGHQFPNYSSELNVNALLLGDSALYLCASSSQGLAGEKLFFGSGTQLSVL.

The chain combines TRBV6-6 with TRBJ1-5; the match to TRBD1 covers 9 bases. Germline V gives CDR1 MNHNY, CDR2 SVGAGI (reference sequence). V lost 4 bases and J lost 5; bases outside the gene matches: 6. The CDR3 covers 15 residues. DNA of the CDR3: TGTGCCAGCAGTTTTACAGGGGGCGCGTATCAGCCCCAGCATTTT. Amino acid sequence: CASSFTGGAYQPQHF.

The gene calls are TRBV7-2 and TRBJ2-2; 7 nucleotides match TRBD1. The germline V gene has CDR1 SGHTA and CDR2 FQGNSA. With V trimmed by 5 bases and J by 7 bases, 10 bases remained unmatched. The CDR3 has 15 residues. CDR3: CASSHYRGNHGELFF. The CDR3 region has the DNA TGTGCCAGCAGCCATTACAGGGGTAACCACGGGGAGCTGTTTTTT.

The V call is TRBV6-5, the J call TRBJ2-1, with D unclear. Germline CDR1 and CDR2: MNHEY and SVGAGI. Trimming removed 5 bases at V and 0 bases at J, with 8 bases between. The CDR3 has 14 amino acids. CDR3 sequence: CASSNSDSYNEQFF. In nucleotides, the CDR3 is TGTGCCAGCAGTAACAGCGACTCCTACAATGAGCAGTTCTTC.

The V and J genes are TRBV5-6 and TRBJ2-5; a possible D gene is TRBD1 (6 bases). CDR3 length: 13 amino acids. V shed 0 bases and J shed 5 bases, with 8 bases lying between them. The germline CDR1 and CDR2 sequences are SGHDT and YYEEEE. In DNA form, the CDR3 reads TGTGCCAGCAGCTTGGTACAGGGTGAGACCCAGTACTTC. Amino acid sequence: CASSLVQGETQYF.

The rearrangement links TRBV4-3 to TRBJ1-2; no clear D gene. Trimming cost V 1 base and J 0 bases, with 12 bases left between them. The CDR3 spans 16 residues. The germline V gene encodes CDR1 LGHNA and CDR2 YSLEER. CDR3 sequence reads: CASSQAPGLPNYGYTF. CDR3 nucleotides: TGCGCCAGCAGCCAAGCCCCTGGACTACCTAACTATGGCTACACCTTC.

In DNA, the CDR3 is TGTGCCAGCAGTTCCACCGGGACGGAAGAGCAGTACTTC. As protein: CASSSTGTEEQYF. The genes are TRBV6-5 and TRBJ2-7, with D perhaps TRBD1 or TRBD2 (5 bases each). The V end was cut by 4 bases, the J end by 7 bases, with 14 bases between. Germline CDR1 reads MNHEY; CDR2 reads SVGAGI. This CDR3 region has 13 residues.

The chain uses TRBV5-4 and TRBJ2-5; 7 positions match TRBD1. CDR1 and CDR2 from the germline V gene are SGHNT and YYREEE (reference sequence). J gave up 2 bases and V 2 bases, and 3 bases lay outside the gene matches. CDR3 length: 14 residues. The CDR3 here is CASSLGTAQETQYF. CDR3 coding DNA: TGTGCCAGCAGCTTAGGGACAGCACAAGAGACCCAGTACTTC.

CDR3 residues: CASSSDRGAYEQYV. The CDR3 nucleotides read TGTGCCAGCAGCTCTGACAGGGGAGCCTACGAGCAGTACGTC. The chain uses TRBV6-1 and TRBJ2-7; 8 positions match TRBD1. Germline loops: CDR1 MNHNS, CDR2 SASEGT. The J segment lost 2 bases and the V segment lost 6 bases, leaving 6 bases of the junction unmatched. This CDR3 spans 14 amino acids.

The chain joins TRBV6-5 to TRBJ2-7; the match to TRBD1 covers 7 bases. Trimming removed 2 bases from V and 0 bases from J; junction bases left unmatched: 4. The CDR3 contains 15 residues. Germline CDR1 reads MNHEY; CDR2 reads SVGAGI. The CDR3 nucleotides are TGTGCCAGCAGTTACGAGGGGGCCGGCTCCTACGAGCAGTACTTC. Amino acids: CASSYEGAGSYEQYF.

The chain combines TRBV30 with TRBJ1-1; D remains ambiguous. Germline CDR1 is GTSNPN and CDR2 is SVGIG (reference sequence). This CDR3 has 14 residues. V lost 2 bases and J lost 1, with 11 bases in between. The CDR3 loop is CAWSFGGENTEAFF. The DNA for the CDR3 is TGTGCCTGGAGTTTTGGCGGGGAGAACACTGAAGCTTTCTTT. Full variable domain (outside the CDR3, taken from reference TRBV30 and TRBJ1-1): SQTIHQWPATLVQPVGSPLSLECTVEGTSNPNLYWYRQAAGRGLQLLFYSVGIGQISSEVPQNLSASRPQDRQFILSSKKLLLSDSGFYLCAWSFGGENTEAFFGQGTRLTVV.

This clone was recorded a few times. V gene TRBV19 combines with J gene TRBJ1-1; no reliable D call. The CDR3 covers 15 residues. The ends were cut back, 8 bases at V and 4 bases at J, with 20 bases in the middle. The germline V gene has CDR1 LNHDA and CDR2 SQIVND (reference sequence). This CDR3 is CASQVWSSGGTEAFF. The CDR3, as DNA: TGTGCCAGTCAAGTGTGGTCCTCCGGAGGCACTGAAGCTTTCTTT.

This clone was detected a few times. The chain is built from TRBV2 and TRBJ2-2; D tentatively fits TRBD1 or TRBD2 (6 bases each). CDR1 is SNHLY and CDR2 is FYNNEI in the germline V gene. This CDR3 is 17 amino acids long. Between the trimmed V and J ends, which lost 6 bases and 1 base, there was a span of 18 bases. The CDR3 DNA reads as TGTGCCAGCAGACCGGAGGGGGGCGGCCTGAACACCGGGGAGCTGTTTTTT. It is translated as CASRPEGGGLNTGELFF.

The chain joins TRBV7-9 to TRBJ2-5, with D uncertain. V lost 2 bases and J lost 9, with 13 bases in between. Germline V CDR1 and CDR2: SEHNR, FQNEAQ (reference sequence). CDR3 length: 13 amino acids. The CDR3 loop is CASSLYGLAAQYF. The CDR3, as DNA: TGTGCCAGCAGCTTATATGGTCTTGCGGCCCAGTACTTC.

There are a few counts of this clone. This chain connects TRBV2 to TRBJ2-7; D ambiguous. Per germline, CDR1 SNHLY and CDR2 FYNNEI. The V end lost 6 bases, the J end lost 2 bases, and 14 bases lay between the germline ends. CDR3 length: 14 residues. CDR3 nucleotides: TGTGCCAGCAGGGAGCTGTGGTCTACCTACGAGCAGTACTTC. Protein product: CASRELWSTYEQYF.

The chain employs TRBV12-5 and TRBJ2-2; 7 bases line up with TRBD1. The CDR3 is 17 amino acids. The ends lost 0 bases at V and 5 bases at J; junction bases unmatched: 9. Germline V gives CDR1 LGHNT, CDR2 FRNRAP. The CDR3 reads CASGLVTRGQFTGELFF. The CDR3 DNA is TGTGCTAGTGGTTTGGTAACGAGGGGACAGTTTACCGGGGAGCTGTTTTTT.

This chain joins TRBV18 and TRBJ2-7, with D possibly being TRBD2 (7 bases). CDR3 length equals 14 residues. V lost 2 bases to trimming and J lost 4 bases, with 12 bases between them. The germline gives CDR1 KGHSH, CDR2 LQKENI. Here the CDR3 DNA reads TGTGCCAGCTCACCAGAGGGGGGGCCTTACGAGCAGTACGTC. Protein sequence: CASSPEGGPYEQYV.

As to this clone: Other DNA sequences in this specimen translate into the identical CDR3. This chain connects TRBV6-4 to TRBJ1-1, with no clear D. Germline CDR1 and CDR2: MRHNA and SNTAGT. This CDR3 spans 14 amino acids. With 0 bases removed from V and 2 bases from J, the gap between germline ends came to 7 bases. The CDR3 DNA follows: TGTGCCAGCAGTGACTCAAACAGAAACACTGAAGCTTTCTTT. Translation: CASSDSNRNTEAFF.

The chain joins TRBV5-6 to TRBJ2-2, with TRBD2 as a possible D gene (5 bases). Germline V gene data show CDR1 as SGHDT and CDR2 as YYEEEE. The CDR3 has 15 amino acids. Trimming pared 0 bases from V and 7 bases from J, leaving 13 bases between. CDR3 loop: CASSLVQTAGGELFF. The CDR3 DNA reads as TGTGCCAGCAGCTTGGTTCAGACTGCGGGCGGGGAGCTGTTTTTT.

The chain uses TRBV7-9 and TRBJ2-1; D may be TRBD1 (5 bases). The germline V gene encodes CDR1 SEHNR and CDR2 FQNEAQ (reference sequence). V gave up 1 base and J gave up 3 bases, with 7 bases separating them. The CDR3 totals 14 residues. Here the CDR3 reads CASSLETVYNEQFF. CDR3 DNA: TGTGCCAGCAGCTTAGAGACAGTCTACAATGAGCAGTTCTTC.

This clone was detected only a few times. A junction end diverges from the germline sequence, so it may reflect a read error. The rearrangement joins TRBV2 to TRBJ2-7; 9 nucleotides match TRBD2. Germline V gene lookup returns CDR1 SNHLY and CDR2 FYNNEI. The CDR3 covers 10 residues. CDR3 coding DNA: TGTGCCAGCAGGCCGGCTAGCGGGACTTTT. This translates into CASRPASGTF. Variable domain in full (rest from reference TRBV2 and TRBJ2-7): EPEVTQTPSHQVTQMGQEVILRCVPISNHLYFYWYRQILGQKVEFLVSFYNNEISEKSEIFDDQFSVERPDGSNFTLKIRSTKLEDSAMYFCASRPASGTFGPGTRLTVT.

V and J are TRBV2 and TRBJ1-2; D is possibly TRBD1 (5 bases). V shed 8 bases and J shed 8 bases, with 18 bases lying between them. This CDR3 comprises 13 residues. The germline CDR1 and CDR2 sequences are SNHLY and FYNNEI. The CDR3 region is CASHTSRGHGYTF. CDR3 coding DNA: TGTGCCAGCCATACGTCAAGGGGCCACGGCTACACCTTC.

The chain uses TRBV6-1 and TRBJ1-5, with a tentative D call TRBD1 (5 bases). The germline V gene encodes CDR1 MNHNS and CDR2 SASEGT. The CDR3 has 13 residues. The V and J ends lost 5 bases and 7 bases respectively, with 12 bases between them. CDR3 protein: CASSLQVDQPQHF. CDR3 coding DNA: TGTGCCAGCAGTCTACAGGTAGACCAGCCCCAGCATTTT.

This sequence joins TRBV18 and TRBJ1-2; perhaps TRBD1 as D (5 bases). V lost 3 bases and J lost 8, with 22 bases in between. Germline V lookup: CDR1 KGHSH, CDR2 LQKENI. This CDR3 spans 16 amino acids. The CDR3 reads CASSPGAGGGGSGYTF. DNA of the CDR3: TGTGCCAGCTCACCCGGGGCCGGGGGAGGCGGTAGCGGCTACACCTTC. The full variable domain, completed using reference TRBV18 and TRBJ1-2, is NAGVMQNPRHLVRRRGQEARLRCSPMKGHSHVYWYRQLPEEGLKFMVYLQKENIIDESGMPKERFSAEFPKEGPSILRIQQVVRGDSAAYFCASSPGAGGGGSGYTFGSGTRLTVV.

This clone was seen once. The chain recombines TRBV19 with TRBJ1-5; possibly TRBD1 for D (5 bases). Trimming pared 8 bases from V and 1 base from J, leaving 18 bases between. CDR1 is LNHDA, CDR2 SQIVND, per germline (reference sequence). The CDR3 is 16 amino acids. The CDR3 DNA sequence: TGTGCCAGTCGTGACGATCGGGCAGGGAGCAATCAGCCCCAGCATTTT. It yields the protein CASRDDRAGSNQPQHF.